The 2 T cell receptor beta chains given below trace back to one sample, sequenced in a study of blood T cell repertoires in COVID-19. Sequenced by immunoSEQ multiplex PCR; TCRdb stores in-frame clones only, minus some. The data contain some 320,000 clones, roughly 90% of them singletons. The sequencing sample was made of PBMCs or T cells enriched from blood (not recorded which). These receptors were taken from a man in his 60s who had recovered from COVID-19.

The chain recombines TRBV3-1 (or the pseudogene TRBV3-2) with TRBJ1-1, with 7 bases lining up with TRBD1. The V gene's germline CDR1 is LGHDT and CDR2 YNNKEL (reference sequence). V lost 6 bases and J lost 0; bases outside the gene matches: 7. This CDR3 region has 15 residues. The CDR3 loop is CASSSRQGMNTEAFF. The CDR3 nucleotides read TGTGCCAGCAGTTCAAGACAGGGCATGAACACTGAAGCTTTCTTT.

The chain joins TRBV7-2 to TRBJ2-7; 7 nucleotides agree with TRBD1. Germline loops: CDR1 SGHTA, CDR2 FQGNSA. The CDR3 is 15 amino acids. Trimming took 4 bases from V and 2 from J; bases not matched to a gene: 8. CDR3 in DNA: TGTGCCAGCAGCTCATCCCCGGGACAGACCTACGAGCAGTACTTC. Amino acids: CASSSSPGQTYEQYF.